The T cell receptor (beta chain) described here comes from a study of blood T cell repertoires in COVID-19. The CDR3 loop spans 17 amino acids. Per germline, CDR1 LNHNV and CDR2 YYDKDF (reference sequence). Trimming at V came to 0 bases and at J to 5 bases, leaving 11 bases not matched to a gene. The repertoire was sequenced with immunoSEQ multiplex PCR; TCRdb's copy has only in-frame clones and lacks some. This sample has about 410,000 clones, with 75% to 90% found just once. This chain uses TRBV15 with TRBJ2-5, with 8 nucleotides matching TRBD2. The sample comprised peripheral blood. This receptor was identified in a woman in her 40s with COVID-19, enrolled during active disease. CDR3 residues: CATSREGPGTRRETQYF. The CDR3 DNA follows: TGTGCCACCAGCAGAGAGGGCCCCGGGACTAGAAGGGAGACCCAGTACTTC.